This record covers a single T cell receptor (beta chain). This clone was counted once. It has no known antigen specificity. No base quality values were provided; no much bigger clone lies one nucleotide off. The sample comes from a study of shared clonotypes between healthy human individuals (dated by TCRdb to the early 2020s). As for the study more broadly: The cohort comprised a couple of women and a few men aged 18 to 49 years. To increase sequencing depth and limit assay-specific biases, different laboratories used diverse techniques to prepare libraries and sequence TCR repertoires. Between about 0.8 and 9 billion PBMCs per donor were obtained by leukapheresis. For each donor, CD4 naive and CD4 memory were each given three plates, CD8 naive was given two plates, and CD8 memory was given one plate. Blood TCR repertoires of about 5 healthy adults were deeply sequenced to estimate repertoire size and the extent of clonotype sharing between individuals.

Looking up the germline V gene yields CDR1 SNHLY and CDR2 FYNNEI. Trimming takes 9 bases from V and 0 bases from J, and the germline ends sit 15 bases apart. From its cysteine to its phenylalanine, the CDR3 spans 14 amino acids. Just CDR3 DNA is preserved here, 42 bases in frame from base 1. The donors were healthy, HIV-negative adults with no recently reported acute infections or vaccinations. All donors were Caucasian adults living in Nashville, Tennessee, USA. CD4+ T cells were enriched by magnetic negative selection; naive cells were then positively selected on CD45RA, and the negative fraction formed the memory subset. After blood collection by leukapheresis, PBMCs were isolated using Ficoll-Histopaque density gradient centrifugation and then cryopreserved in the vapor phase of liquid nitrogen. Analytical flow cytometry was used to check the purity and quantity of each magnetically sorted T cell population. Genomic DNA was isolated from each sorted fraction and quantified by UV absorbance on a Nanodrop 2000c.

Using the deep immunoSEQ assay, multiplex PCR amplified TCR CDR3 regions from genomic DNA. For each cell subset, the extracted genomic DNA was distributed evenly across all wells of several immunoSEQ 96-well plates, and each plate served as one replicate. For sorted subsets, approximately 200 ng of genomic DNA, equivalent to 30,000 or so T cell genomes, went into each replicate PCR. Purified libraries were measured with a Qubit 3.0 fluorometer, size-checked on a Bioanalyzer 2100, and measured again with the KAPA Library Quantification kit. Each immunoSEQ 96-well plate was sequenced on its own single-read 150-cycle Illumina NextSeq 550 flow cell. Per the source publication's procedure: Because the immunoSEQ output included only junctional sequences and no quality scores, the filtering could not be the same as the filtering used for full-length reads. Sequences were annotated with PyIR, a Python wrapper for IgBLAST v1.9, using IMGT germline references to assign V/J genes and CDR3. Reads were filtered out if the reads had weak V/J assignments (E-value above 1e-6), no CDR3, stop codons, out-of-frame junctions, or ambiguous translated residues. V3J clonotypes were defined as sequences sharing an identical inferred V gene, J gene, and CDR3 amino acid sequence. The percentage overlap between two repertoires was calculated by dividing the number of shared unique clonotypes by the size of the smaller repertoire. Three approaches were used to assess repertoire richness: RTK rarefaction, the Chao1 estimator, and Recon v2.1 estimates of unobserved clonotypes. Generation probabilities were computed with OLGA for all TCRbeta clonotypes obtained by the gDNA method from a few donors. Held by TCRdb, this immuneACCESS table contains in-frame sequences only and omits some clones. Under half of the omission traces to an unresolved V gene where checked; the cause of the rest is unknown. D and trimming were read from the DNA, whereas the V and J calls and clone size are those reported in that table. This sample comprises around 940,000 clones, roughly 72% of them detected only once. The ten largest make up about 1.5% of the sample.

Study-wide conclusions, independent of this receptor: Pairwise subsampling led to the expectation that sequencing depth would affect the degree of clonotype sharing among donors. Sharing across several donors was observed for 5% to 6.5% of naive CD4, over 3% of naive CD8, about 2.3% of memory CD4, and around 0.4% of memory CD8 clonotypes. Even with the large sequencing depth, rarefaction of the sorted-subset datasets indicated that sequencing was incomplete. Naive subsets generally had larger estimated clonotype richness than memory subsets did. Because the study included a small number of donors, the genetic and exposure-history diversity represented was limited. Compared with non-shared clonotypes, the clonotypes found in all four sorted-subset donors had higher generation probabilities. Sampling was restricted to blood, and TCR repertoires in tissue are likely to differ from TCR repertoires in blood.

This sequence was found in a man in his late teens or twenties in good health. Sequenced material: memory CD4+ T cells sorted from blood. The intended sense of this specimen's cell subset or site label: CD45RA-negative fraction. In this chain, TRBV2 is recombined with TRBJ2-7; the D segment could be TRBD2, given 7 matching bases. CDR3 reads: CASMIGGGSYEQYF. At the DNA level, the sequence is TGTGCCAGTATGATAGGGGGGGGCTCCTACGAGCAGTACTTC.